This T cell receptor (beta chain) was recovered during a study of blood T cell repertoires in COVID-19. This CDR3 comprises 17 residues. V dropped 4 bases and J dropped 3 bases, with 20 bases sitting between them. Germline CDR1 is SGHRS and CDR2 is YFSETQ. Seattle patients were enrolled during active infection and followed longitudinally. Data came from immunoSEQ multiplex PCR; TCRdb stores just in-frame clones and leaves some out. The sample shows approximately 58,000 clones, approximately 80% of them seen only once. This clonotype was sampled from a man aged 55 to 70 with COVID-19, enrolled during active disease. Sample: peripheral blood. The chain carries TRBV5-1 and TRBJ2-4, with D perhaps matching TRBD1 (6 bases). CDR3 sequence (DNA): TGCGCCAGCAGCCCCCAAGGGGGTGGCATCGGCAAAAACATTCAGTACTTC. It specifies CASSPQGGGIGKNIQYF.